The 21 T cell receptor beta chains in this list originate from one sample, sequenced in a study of vaccination effects on CD4 cells after COVID-19. Generated by immunoSEQ multiplex PCR, the TCRdb table keeps only in-frame clones and is missing some. Of approximately 74,000 clones in the sample, around 74% were seen once. These TCRs are of unknown antigen specificity. Antigen-specific CD4+ T cells expanded by the ViraFEST assay with viral peptide pools were then sequenced. Culture lasted over 9 days before CD4+ T cell isolation. The vaccine recipients had no prior SARS-CoV-2 infection, with negative nucleocapsid antibodies. This material consisted of CD4+ T cells from PBMCs cultured with HCoV-NL63 spike peptides, taken before COVID-19 vaccination. The receptors derive from a human donor who received a COVID-19 vaccine.

This chain uses TRBV19 with TRBJ2-5; 10 nucleotides agree with TRBD2. Germline V gene data show CDR1 as LNHDA and CDR2 as SQIVND (reference sequence). The CDR3 spans 15 residues. The trim removed 7 bases at V and 5 bases at J, leaving 10 bases unmatched. The CDR3 is CASKDSGGPGETQYF. The CDR3 nucleotides are TGTGCCAGTAAGGATAGCGGGGGGCCGGGGGAGACCCAGTACTTC.

The chain couples TRBV7-2 to TRBJ2-3, with unresolved D. V lost 1 base and J lost 5, with 10 bases in between. Germline CDR1 SGHTA, CDR2 FQGNSA. This CDR3 is built from 14 residues. This CDR3 reads CASSLVSTQDTQYF. The CDR3 DNA reads as TGTGCCAGCAGCTTAGTCTCCACGCAAGATACGCAGTATTTT.

This clone has just one count. The chain employs TRBV2 and TRBJ1-2, with D possibly TRBD1 on 6 matching bases. Trimming took 6 bases from V and 8 from J, leaving 16 bases between them. In germline, CDR1 is SNHLY, CDR2 FYNNEI. The CDR3 sequence is 13 residues long. The CDR3 region is CASRGGGIGGYTF. Here the CDR3 DNA reads TGTGCCAGCAGGGGAGGGGGGATTGGCGGCTACACCTTC.

This rearrangement joins TRBV18 to TRBJ1-6; perhaps TRBD1 as D (5 bases). CDR1 and CDR2 (germline): KGHSH, LQKENI. Trimming stripped 8 bases from V and 8 bases from J, with 13 bases between. The CDR3 totals 13 residues. CDR3 amino acids: CASAERGDSPLHF. The CDR3 DNA follows: TGTGCCAGCGCCGAGAGGGGAGATTCACCCCTCCACTTT.

This sequence joins TRBV19 and TRBJ1-2; no definite D call. The V end lost 2 bases, the J end lost 3 bases, and 10 bases lay between the germline ends. The CDR3 is 14 amino acids. CDR1 is LNHDA and CDR2 is SQIVND in the germline V gene (reference sequence). The CDR3 spells CASSIPGPDYGYTF. As DNA, the CDR3 is TGTGCCAGTAGTATACCCGGGCCGGACTATGGCTACACCTTC.

The V gene is TRBV2, the J gene TRBJ1-2, with a tentative D call TRBD1 (5 bases). V was shortened by 1 base and J by 4 bases, with 10 bases between the two germline ends. This CDR3 region has 14 residues. Germline V gene lookup returns CDR1 SNHLY and CDR2 FYNNEI. The CDR3 protein is CASSEGQTLYGYTF. CDR3 DNA sequence: TGTGCCAGCAGTGAAGGACAGACCCTCTATGGCTACACCTTC. The full variable domain, rest sourced from reference TRBV2 and TRBJ1-2, is EPEVTQTPSHQVTQMGQEVILRCVPISNHLYFYWYRQILGQKVEFLVSFYNNEISEKSEIFDDQFSVERPDGSNFTLKIRSTKLEDSAMYFCASSEGQTLYGYTFGSGTRLTVV.

The chain combines TRBV7-2 with TRBJ2-3, with TRBD1 matching over 10 bases. Germline V gives CDR1 SGHTA, CDR2 FQGNSA. The CDR3 sequence is 16 residues long. V dropped 7 bases and J dropped 3; count of bases not matched to a gene: 10. The CDR3 DNA sequence: TGTGCCAGCACTTTTGATTGGACAGGGGGAACAGATACGCAGTATTTT. Amino acid sequence: CASTFDWTGGTDTQYF.

The CDR3 nucleotides read TGTGCCAGCGGGACAGGGGGTTTGAACACTGAAGCTTTCTTT. Translating it yields CASGTGGLNTEAFF. The chain has TRBV9 and TRBJ1-1; 11 bases match TRBD1. V was clipped by 7 bases and J by 0 bases; unmatched bases: 2. CDR1 is SGDLS and CDR2 is YYNGEE in the germline V gene. The CDR3 sequence is 14 residues long.

The chain recombines TRBV18 with TRBJ1-1, with 10 bases fitting TRBD1. The germline V gene has CDR1 KGHSH and CDR2 LQKENI. The trim removed 4 bases at V and 4 bases at J, leaving 6 bases unmatched. The CDR3 is 15 residues long. CDR3 region: CASSRLDRGATEAFF. The CDR3 bases are TGTGCCAGCTCACGGTTGGACAGGGGGGCCACTGAAGCTTTCTTT.

The genes are TRBV3-1 (or the pseudogene TRBV3-2) and TRBJ2-2, with D perhaps matching TRBD2 (5 bases). The CDR3 extends over 18 amino acids. CDR1 LGHDT and CDR2 YNNKEL come from the germline V gene (reference sequence). V was trimmed by 1 base and J by 4 bases, leaving 19 bases between them. The CDR3 nucleotides are TGTGCCAGCAGCCAAGTCACAAACGCCGGGATAGGCACCGGGGAGCTGTTTTTT. Amino acids: CASSQVTNAGIGTGELFF.

V and J are TRBV18 and TRBJ1-2; D is undetermined. From germline, CDR1 is KGHSH and CDR2 LQKENI. V dropped 3 bases and J dropped 3 bases, with 17 bases sitting between them. The CDR3 runs to 16 residues. The CDR3 DNA follows: TGTGCCAGCTCACCCAATCTAGGACGGCCGGACTATGGCTACACCTTC. Translation gives CASSPNLGRPDYGYTF.

The V gene is TRBV12-5, the J gene TRBJ2-1, with D maybe TRBD1 (5 bases). Trimming took 0 bases from V and 7 from J, leaving 16 bases between them. The CDR3 has 16 residues. Per germline, CDR1 LGHNT and CDR2 FRNRAP. CDR3 loop: CASGLVHWGSRNEQFF. In DNA form, the CDR3 reads TGTGCTAGTGGTTTGGTACACTGGGGCTCAAGGAATGAGCAGTTCTTC.

The J gene is TRBJ2-1, the V gene TRBV7-2; a weak D match, TRBD1 (5 bases). Germline V gene sequence: CDR1 SGHTA, CDR2 FQGNSA. The CDR3 is 13 amino acids. The V and J ends lost 8 bases and 7 bases respectively, with 15 bases between them. This CDR3 is CASAPGANNEQFF. The DNA of the CDR3 is TGTGCCAGCGCCCCTGGGGCGAATAATGAGCAGTTCTTC.

The chain carries TRBV7-2 and TRBJ2-2, with TRBD2 matching 10 bases. This CDR3 has 16 amino acids. With V trimmed by 1 base and J by 4 bases, 3 bases remained unmatched. The germline gives CDR1 SGHTA, CDR2 FQGNSA. The CDR3, as DNA: TGTGCCAGCAGCTTAGTTAGCGGGGGGATCACCGGGGAGCTGTTTTTT. Its translation: CASSLVSGGITGELFF.

The CDR3 DNA is TGCAGTGTGGACTCATACAATGAGCAGTTCTTC. It yields the protein CSVDSYNEQFF. The chain links TRBV20-1 to TRBJ2-1, with D possibly TRBD2 on 5 matching bases. The CDR3 has 11 amino acids. Trimming left V 7 bases short and J 4 bases short, with 8 bases between. In germline, CDR1 is DFQATT, CDR2 SNEGSKA (reference sequence).

This clone was seen a single time. DNA of the CDR3: TGTGCCAGCAGTTTTCAGGGTTCCTCCTACGAGCAGTACGTC. Translating it yields CASSFQGSSYEQYV. V and J are TRBV28 and TRBJ2-7, with D perhaps matching TRBD1 (5 bases). CDR1 and CDR2 (germline): MDHEN, SYDVKM. The CDR3 is 14 residues long. V was trimmed by 3 bases and J by 0 bases, leaving 9 bases between them.

The chain joins TRBV11-2 to TRBJ2-7; D call uncertain. The ends were cut back, 2 bases at V and 0 bases at J, with 5 bases in the middle. This CDR3 has 13 amino acids. Germline CDR1 is SGHAT and CDR2 is FQNNGV. The CDR3 is CASSLTTSYEQYV. The DNA for the CDR3 is TGTGCCAGCAGCTTAACCACCTCCTACGAGCAGTACGTC.

CDR3 DNA: TGTGCCAGTAGTATACTGGGCGGGGGAAACACCGGGGAGCTGTTTTTT. Translation: CASSILGGGNTGELFF. The J gene is TRBJ2-2, the V gene TRBV19, with 7 bases fitting TRBD2. CDR1 and CDR2 from the germline V gene are LNHDA and SQIVND (reference sequence). With 2 bases clipped from V and 2 bases from J, the junction kept 5 bases outside the gene matches. The CDR3 spans 16 residues.

This clone was observed a single time. The chain recombines TRBV9 with TRBJ1-4; D is undetermined. Germline V gene sequence: CDR1 SGDLS, CDR2 YYNGEE. V lost 4 bases, J lost 7 bases, and 20 bases lay in between. CDR3 length: 16 amino acids. The CDR3 protein is CASSPGDSLKGEKLFF. CDR3 DNA sequence: TGTGCCAGCAGCCCGGGAGACTCTCTAAAGGGTGAAAAACTGTTTTTT.

This clone was detected a few times. The same CDR3 also results from other DNA sequences found in this sample. This rearrangement joins TRBV10-3 to TRBJ1-6; no reliable D call. Germline V gene lookup returns CDR1 ENHRY and CDR2 SYGVKD. The CDR3 is 16 amino acids. V dropped 3 bases and J dropped 0 bases, with 9 bases sitting between them. CDR3 sequence: CAISEVGSSYNSPLHF. The CDR3 DNA reads as TGTGCCATCAGTGAAGTTGGGAGCTCCTATAATTCACCCCTCCACTTT.

The CDR3 region has the DNA TGTGCCAGCAGTTCTCCGACTGGGAGCACAGATACGCAGTATTTT. It translates to CASSSPTGSTDTQYF. The rearrangement links TRBV6-2 or TRBV6-3 to TRBJ2-3; D gene unclear. V was cut by 4 bases and J by 0 bases, with 11 bases left in between. CDR1 MNHEY and CDR2 SVGEGT come from the germline V gene. The CDR3 has 15 amino acids.